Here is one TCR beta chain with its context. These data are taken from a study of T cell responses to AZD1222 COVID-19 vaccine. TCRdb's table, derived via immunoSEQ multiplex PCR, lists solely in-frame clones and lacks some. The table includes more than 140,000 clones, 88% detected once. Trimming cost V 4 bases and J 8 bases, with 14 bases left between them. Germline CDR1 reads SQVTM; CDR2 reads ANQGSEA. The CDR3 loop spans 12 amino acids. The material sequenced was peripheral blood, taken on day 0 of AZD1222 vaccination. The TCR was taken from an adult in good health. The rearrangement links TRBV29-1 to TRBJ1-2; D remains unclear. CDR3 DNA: TGCAGCGTTGTGGAGGGCACGATGGGCTACACCTTC. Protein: CSVVEGTMGYTF.